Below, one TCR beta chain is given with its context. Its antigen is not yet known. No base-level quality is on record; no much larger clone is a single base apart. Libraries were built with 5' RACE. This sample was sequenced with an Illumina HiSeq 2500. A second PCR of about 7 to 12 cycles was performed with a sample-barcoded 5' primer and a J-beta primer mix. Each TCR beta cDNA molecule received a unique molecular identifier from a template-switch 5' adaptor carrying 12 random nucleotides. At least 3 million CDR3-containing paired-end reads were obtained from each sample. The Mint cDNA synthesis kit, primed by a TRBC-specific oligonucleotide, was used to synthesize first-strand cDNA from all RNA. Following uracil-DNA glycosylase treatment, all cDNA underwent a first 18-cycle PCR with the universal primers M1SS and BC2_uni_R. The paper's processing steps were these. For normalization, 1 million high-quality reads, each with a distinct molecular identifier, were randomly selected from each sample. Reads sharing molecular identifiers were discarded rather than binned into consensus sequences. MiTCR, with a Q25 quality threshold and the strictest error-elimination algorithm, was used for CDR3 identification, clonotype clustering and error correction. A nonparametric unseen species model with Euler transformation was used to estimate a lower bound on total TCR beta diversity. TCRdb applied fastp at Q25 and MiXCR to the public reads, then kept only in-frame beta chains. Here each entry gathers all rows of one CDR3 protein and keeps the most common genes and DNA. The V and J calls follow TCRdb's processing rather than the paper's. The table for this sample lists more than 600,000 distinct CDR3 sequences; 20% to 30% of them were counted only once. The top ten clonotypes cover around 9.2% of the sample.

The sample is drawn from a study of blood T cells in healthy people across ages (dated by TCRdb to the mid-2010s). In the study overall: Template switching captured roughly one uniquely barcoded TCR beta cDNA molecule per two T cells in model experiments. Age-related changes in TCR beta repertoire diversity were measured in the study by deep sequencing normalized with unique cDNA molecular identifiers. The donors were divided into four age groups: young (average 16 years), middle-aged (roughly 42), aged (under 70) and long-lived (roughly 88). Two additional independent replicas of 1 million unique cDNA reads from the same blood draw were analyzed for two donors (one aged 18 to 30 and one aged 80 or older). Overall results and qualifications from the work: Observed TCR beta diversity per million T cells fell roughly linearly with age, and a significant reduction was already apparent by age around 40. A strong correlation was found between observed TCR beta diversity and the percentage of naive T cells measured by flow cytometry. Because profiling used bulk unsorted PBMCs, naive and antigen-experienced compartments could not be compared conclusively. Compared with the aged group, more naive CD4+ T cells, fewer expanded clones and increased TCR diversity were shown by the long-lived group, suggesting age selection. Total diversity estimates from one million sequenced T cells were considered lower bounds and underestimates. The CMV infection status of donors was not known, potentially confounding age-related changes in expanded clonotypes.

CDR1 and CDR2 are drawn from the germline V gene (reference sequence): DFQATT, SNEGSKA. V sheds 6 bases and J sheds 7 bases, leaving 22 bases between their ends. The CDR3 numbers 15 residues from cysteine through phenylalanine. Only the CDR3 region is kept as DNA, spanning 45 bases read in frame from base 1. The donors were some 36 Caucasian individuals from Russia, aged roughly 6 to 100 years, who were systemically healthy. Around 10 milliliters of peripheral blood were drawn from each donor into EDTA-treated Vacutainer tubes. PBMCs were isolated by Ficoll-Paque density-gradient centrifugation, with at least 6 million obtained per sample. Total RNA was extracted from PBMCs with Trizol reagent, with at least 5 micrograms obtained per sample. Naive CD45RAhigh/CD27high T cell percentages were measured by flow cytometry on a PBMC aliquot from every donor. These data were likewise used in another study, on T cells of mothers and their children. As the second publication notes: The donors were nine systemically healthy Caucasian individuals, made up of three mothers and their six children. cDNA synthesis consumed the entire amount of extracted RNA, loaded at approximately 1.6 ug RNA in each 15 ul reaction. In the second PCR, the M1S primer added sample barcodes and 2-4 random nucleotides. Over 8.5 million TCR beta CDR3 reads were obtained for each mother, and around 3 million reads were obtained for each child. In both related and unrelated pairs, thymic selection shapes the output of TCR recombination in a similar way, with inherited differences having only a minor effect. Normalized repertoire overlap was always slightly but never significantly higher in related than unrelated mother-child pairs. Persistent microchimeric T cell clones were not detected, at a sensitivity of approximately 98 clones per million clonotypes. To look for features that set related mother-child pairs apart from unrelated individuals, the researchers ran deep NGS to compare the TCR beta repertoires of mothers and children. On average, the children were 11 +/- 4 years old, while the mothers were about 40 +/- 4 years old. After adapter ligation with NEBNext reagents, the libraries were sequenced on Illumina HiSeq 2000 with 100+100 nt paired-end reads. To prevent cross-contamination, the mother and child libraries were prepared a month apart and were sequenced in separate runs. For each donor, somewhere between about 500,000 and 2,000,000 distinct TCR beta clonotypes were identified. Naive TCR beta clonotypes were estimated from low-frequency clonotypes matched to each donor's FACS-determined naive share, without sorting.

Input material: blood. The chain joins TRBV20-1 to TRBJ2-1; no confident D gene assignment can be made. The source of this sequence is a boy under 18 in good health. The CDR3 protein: CSAKSRGPTLNEQFF. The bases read TGCAGTGCCAAGTCCAGAGGCCCGACGTTGAATGAGCAGTTCTTC.